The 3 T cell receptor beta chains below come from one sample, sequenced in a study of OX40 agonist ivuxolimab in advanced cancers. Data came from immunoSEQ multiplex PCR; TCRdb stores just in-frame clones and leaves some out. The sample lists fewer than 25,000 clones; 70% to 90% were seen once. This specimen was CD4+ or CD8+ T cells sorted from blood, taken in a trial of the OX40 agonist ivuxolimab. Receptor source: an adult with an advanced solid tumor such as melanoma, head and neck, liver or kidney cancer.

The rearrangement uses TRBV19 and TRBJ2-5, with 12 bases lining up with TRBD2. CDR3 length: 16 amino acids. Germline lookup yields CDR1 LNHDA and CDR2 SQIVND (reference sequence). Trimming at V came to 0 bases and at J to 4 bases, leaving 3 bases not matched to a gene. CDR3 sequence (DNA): TGTGCCAGTAGTATAGATCTAGCGGGGGGGCGAGAGACCCAGTACTTC. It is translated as CASSIDLAGGRETQYF.

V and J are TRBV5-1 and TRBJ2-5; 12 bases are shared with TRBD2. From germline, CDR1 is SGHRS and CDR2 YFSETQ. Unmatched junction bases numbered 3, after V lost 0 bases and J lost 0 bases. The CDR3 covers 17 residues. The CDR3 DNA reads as TGCGCCAGCAGCTTGGGACTAGCGGGGGCCAACCAAGAGACCCAGTACTTC. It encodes CASSLGLAGANQETQYF.

The CDR3 DNA reads as TGTGCCAGCTCCCGGGGGGGGGATCCTAACTATGGCTACACCTTC. This encodes CASSRGGDPNYGYTF. V usage is TRBV6-1 and J usage is TRBJ1-2; D might be TRBD1 (5 bases). V lost 8 bases and J 0 bases, leaving 16 bases between the germline ends. Germline V lookup: CDR1 MNHNS, CDR2 SASEGT. The CDR3 extends over 15 amino acids.